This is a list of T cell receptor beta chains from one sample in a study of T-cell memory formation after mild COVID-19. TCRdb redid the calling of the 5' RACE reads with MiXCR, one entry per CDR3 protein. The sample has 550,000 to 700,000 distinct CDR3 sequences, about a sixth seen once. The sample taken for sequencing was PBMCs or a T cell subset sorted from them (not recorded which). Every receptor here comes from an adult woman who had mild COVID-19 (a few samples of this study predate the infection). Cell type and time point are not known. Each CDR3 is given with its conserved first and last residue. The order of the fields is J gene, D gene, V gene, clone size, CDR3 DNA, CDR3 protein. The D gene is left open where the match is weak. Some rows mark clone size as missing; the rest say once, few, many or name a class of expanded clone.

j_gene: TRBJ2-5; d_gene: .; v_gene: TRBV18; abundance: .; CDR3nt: TGTGCCAGCTCCCACGGACAGCTCCAAGAGACCCAGTACTTC; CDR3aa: CASSHGQLQETQYF
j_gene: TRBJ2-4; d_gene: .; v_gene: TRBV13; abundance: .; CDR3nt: TGTGCCAGCAGCTTCCAGGACGGCGAAAACATTCAGTACTTC; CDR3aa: CASSFQDGENIQYF
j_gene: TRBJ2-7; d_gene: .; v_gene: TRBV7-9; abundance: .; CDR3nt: TGTGCCAGCAGCACCCCGGATTTCTACGAGCAGTACTTC; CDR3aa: CASSTPDFYEQYF
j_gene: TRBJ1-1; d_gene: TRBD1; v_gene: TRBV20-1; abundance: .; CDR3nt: TGCAGTGCTAGTGGGACAGCAGAAGCTTTCTTT; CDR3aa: CSASGTAEAFF
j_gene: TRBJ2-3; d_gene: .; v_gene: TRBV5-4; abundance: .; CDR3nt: TGTGCCAGCAGCCGTTCGTGGGAGGCGTCAAGCACAGATACGCAGTATTTT; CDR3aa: CASSRSWEASSTDTQYF
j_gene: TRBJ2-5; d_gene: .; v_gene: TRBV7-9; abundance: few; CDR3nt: TGTGCCAGCAGCTTAGCGCCCTTCACGACCCAGTACTTC; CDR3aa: CASSLAPFTTQYF
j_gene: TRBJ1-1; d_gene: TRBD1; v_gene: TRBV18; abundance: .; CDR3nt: TGTGCCAGCTCACGGGACAGGGAAAGGAGTGAAGCTTTCTTT; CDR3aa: CASSRDRERSEAFF
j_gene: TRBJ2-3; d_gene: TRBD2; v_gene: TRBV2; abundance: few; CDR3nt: TGTGCCAGCAGTGATGGGGGACTAGCGGGAGGGGCAGATACGCAGTATTTT; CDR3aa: CASSDGGLAGGADTQYF
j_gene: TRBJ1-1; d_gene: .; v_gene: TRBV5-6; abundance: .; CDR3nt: TGTGCCAGCAGCGCCACCCCAAGGCTTGAAGCTTTCTTT; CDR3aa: CASSATPRLEAFF
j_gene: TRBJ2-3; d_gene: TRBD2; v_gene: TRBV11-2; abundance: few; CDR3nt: TGTGCCAGCAGCTTCGGGTTCGGGGGGGCAAGCACAGATACGCAGTATTTT; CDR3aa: CASSFGFGGASTDTQYF
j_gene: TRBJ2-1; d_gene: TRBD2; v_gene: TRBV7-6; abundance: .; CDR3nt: TGTGCCAGCAGCTTAAGAGCGGGGGCTGGTGAGCAGTTCTTC; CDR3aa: CASSLRAGAGEQFF
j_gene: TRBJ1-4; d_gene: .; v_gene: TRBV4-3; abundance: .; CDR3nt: TGCGCCAGCAGCCAAGAATCATCCAGGTTTGCAACTAATGAAAAACTGTTTTTT; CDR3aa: CASSQESSRFATNEKLFF
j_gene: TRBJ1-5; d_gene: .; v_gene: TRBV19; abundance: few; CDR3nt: TGTGCCAGTAGTGTGATCAATCAGCCCCAGCATTTT; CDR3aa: CASSVINQPQHF
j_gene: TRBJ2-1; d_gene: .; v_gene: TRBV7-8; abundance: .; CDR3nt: TGTGCCAGCAGCTTAATCAGAAATGAGCAGTTCTTC; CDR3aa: CASSLIRNEQFF
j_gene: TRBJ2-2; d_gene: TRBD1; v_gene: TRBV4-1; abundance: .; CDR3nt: TGCGCCAGCAGCCAAGAGCGGGACAGGGGGCCGACCGGGGAGCTGTTTTTT; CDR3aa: CASSQERDRGPTGELFF
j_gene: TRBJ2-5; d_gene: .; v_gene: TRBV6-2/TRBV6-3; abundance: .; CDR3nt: TGTGCCAGCAGTTACTCGAATTTTGACCGGAGTTCGGGGACCCAGTACTTC; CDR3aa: CASSYSNFDRSSGTQYF
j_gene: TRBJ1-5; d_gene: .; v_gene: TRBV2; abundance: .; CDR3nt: TGTGCCAGCAGTGACGAGGGGTCGGTGGGTCAGCCCCAGCATTTT; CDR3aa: CASSDEGSVGQPQHF